A selection of T cell receptor beta chains follows, all from one sample in a study of blood T cell repertoires in COVID-19. TCRdb keeps only in-frame clones here, not all; method: immunoSEQ multiplex PCR. Of 95,000 to 100,000 clones listed, 70% to 85% are singletons. Input material: peripheral blood. The receptor source for this set is a man between 65 and 85 years old with acute or convalescent COVID-19. CDR3s include the opening cysteine and the closing phenylalanine or tryptophan.

v_call	j_call	cdr3_aa
TRBV2	TRBJ2-2	CASSLGLAAPGELFF
TRBV7-9	TRBJ1-1	CASSYTGTGTPYTEAFF
TRBV11-3	TRBJ1-1	CASSKTSRDSEAFF
TRBV7-2	TRBJ1-3	CASSPVWAPGNTIYF
TRBV7-6	TRBJ2-4	CASSPPGGARDIQYF
TRBV7-2	TRBJ2-5	CASSFTRYQETQYF
TRBV7-2	TRBJ1-1	CASSLMPGDSEAFF
TRBV28	TRBJ1-2	CASRDFNYGYTF
TRBV11-3	TRBJ1-1	CASSSTQGVTEAFF
TRBV3-1/TRBV3-2	TRBJ2-1	CASSQQGVGEQFF
TRBV28	TRBJ2-5	CASSLENIQETQYF